These 9 T cell receptor beta chains share one sample of origin, sequenced in a study of vaccination and CD4 T cells after COVID-19. Oncomine TCR Beta short-read sequencing was applied to DNA from cultured CD4+ T cells. Using its own MiXCR run on the PCR reads, TCRdb lists one record per CDR3 protein. The sample lists 20,000 or so distinct CDR3 sequences; roughly 40% were seen once. The treatment: roughly 10-day PBMC culture with coronavirus spike peptide pools or control peptides (ViraFEST assay). Their recognized antigens are unknown. The sample here was CD4+ T cells from blood, cultured in vitro, taken before SARS-CoV-2 vaccination. These receptors were taken from a human donor who had recovered from COVID-19.

The V and J genes are TRBV7-3 and TRBJ2-2; tentatively, D is TRBD2 (6 bases). The CDR3 is 15 residues long. The germline gives CDR1 SGHTA, CDR2 FQGTGA. Trimming shortened V by 1 base and J by 5 bases, and 11 bases separated the two germline ends. The CDR3, as DNA: TGTGCCAGCAGCTTAAGGGCTCGGGGGACCGGGGAGCTGTTTTTT. Protein product: CASSLRARGTGELFF.

Only a few counts were recorded for this clonotype. The chain recombines TRBV15 with TRBJ2-1; D uncertain. V was pared by 4 bases and J by 5 bases, with 12 bases between. Germline V gene sequence: CDR1 LNHNV, CDR2 YYDKDF (reference sequence). This CDR3 comprises 14 residues. As DNA, the CDR3 is TGTGCCACCAGCAAAGGACGGATAAACAATGAGCAGTTCTTC. Residues: CATSKGRINNEQFF.

This clonotype was counted a few times. The gene calls are TRBV20-1 and TRBJ2-2; D is uncertain. Germline V gene lookup returns CDR1 DFQATT and CDR2 SNEGSKA (reference sequence). The CDR3 sequence is 16 residues long. The V gene lost 0 bases and the J gene lost 2 bases, with 13 bases spanning the gap. CDR3 DNA sequence: TGCAGTGCTAGAGATCACTTGGCGAACAACACCGGGGAGCTGTTTTTT. As protein: CSARDHLANNTGELFF.

The chain uses TRBV3-1 and TRBJ2-3; a weak D match, TRBD2 (6 bases). V dropped 7 bases and J dropped 1 base, with 15 bases sitting between them. The CDR3 extends over 15 amino acids. Germline V gives CDR1 LGHDT, CDR2 YNNKEL (reference sequence). The CDR3 region has the DNA TGTGCCAGCACACCCGGGACTCGGGGCACAGATACGCAGTATTTT. Translating it yields CASTPGTRGTDTQYF.

CDR3: CASNEGEIQGYTF. The CDR3, as DNA: TGTGCCAGCAATGAGGGGGAGATACAGGGCTACACCTTC. This chain links TRBV2 with TRBJ1-2, with a possible D match to TRBD1 (6 bases). Looked up from germline, CDR1 is SNHLY and CDR2 is FYNNEI. V was shortened by 7 bases and J by 8 bases, with 17 bases between the two germline ends. This CDR3 has 13 amino acids.

The chain recombines TRBV5-4 with TRBJ2-5, with 10 bases that match TRBD2. The CDR3 loop spans 15 amino acids. Per the germline V gene, CDR1 is SGHNT and CDR2 is YYREEE (reference sequence). Germline trimming cut 4 bases from V and 5 bases from J; bases unmatched to any gene: 8. CDR3 nucleotide sequence: TGTGCCAGCAGCCCCGGGACTAGCGTCGCGGAGACCCAGTACTTC. The encoded protein is CASSPGTSVAETQYF.

The gene calls are TRBV6-5 and TRBJ1-5, with D perhaps matching TRBD1 (6 bases). CDR1 is MNHEY and CDR2 is SVGAGI in the germline V gene. Trimming pared 0 bases from V and 2 bases from J, leaving 8 bases between. The CDR3 consists of 15 residues. The CDR3 region has the DNA TGTGCCAGCAGTTACTCCCGACAGGGCAATCAGCCCCAGCATTTT. Amino acid sequence: CASSYSRQGNQPQHF.

The chain is built from TRBV6-1 and TRBJ2-3; TRBD2 agrees at 13 bases. From germline, CDR1 is MNHNS and CDR2 SASEGT. Losses at the gene ends were 5 bases for V and 6 bases for J; bases not matched to a gene: 11. The length of the CDR3 is 17 residues. CDR3 residues: CASSRRTSGRGGDTQYF. Written as DNA, the CDR3 is TGTGCCAGCAGTCGTCGGACTAGCGGGAGAGGAGGCGATACGCAGTATTTT.

This clonotype was found a few times. The V gene is TRBV2, the J gene TRBJ1-1; D is ambiguous. CDR1 and CDR2 from the germline V gene are SNHLY and FYNNEI. The CDR3 extends over 11 amino acids. V was clipped by 8 bases and J by 6 bases, with 10 bases between them. This chain's CDR3 is CASVRSAEAFF. The CDR3 region has the DNA TGTGCCAGCGTTCGGAGCGCTGAAGCTTTCTTT. Based on the CDR3 plus reference TRBV2 and TRBJ1-1, the full variable domain is EPEVTQTPSHQVTQMGQEVILRCVPISNHLYFYWYRQILGQKVEFLVSFYNNEISEKSEIFDDQFSVERPDGSNFTLKIRSTKLEDSAMYFCASVRSAEAFFGQGTRLTVV.